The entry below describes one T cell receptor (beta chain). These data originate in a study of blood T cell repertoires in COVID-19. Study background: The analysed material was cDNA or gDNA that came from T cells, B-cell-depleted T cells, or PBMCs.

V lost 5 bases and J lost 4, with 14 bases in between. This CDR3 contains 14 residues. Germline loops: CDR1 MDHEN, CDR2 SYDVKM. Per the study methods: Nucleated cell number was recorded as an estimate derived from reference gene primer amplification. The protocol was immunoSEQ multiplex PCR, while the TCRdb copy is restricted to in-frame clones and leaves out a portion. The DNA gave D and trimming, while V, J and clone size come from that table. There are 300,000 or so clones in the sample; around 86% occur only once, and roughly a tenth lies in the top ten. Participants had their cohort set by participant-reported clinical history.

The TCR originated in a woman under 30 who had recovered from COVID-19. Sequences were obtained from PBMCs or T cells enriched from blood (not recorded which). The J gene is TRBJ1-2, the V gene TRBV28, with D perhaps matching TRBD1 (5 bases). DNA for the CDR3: TGTGCCAGCAGTCCATCCGTCGGGGGCTATGGCTACACCTTC. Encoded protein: CASSPSVGGYGYTF.